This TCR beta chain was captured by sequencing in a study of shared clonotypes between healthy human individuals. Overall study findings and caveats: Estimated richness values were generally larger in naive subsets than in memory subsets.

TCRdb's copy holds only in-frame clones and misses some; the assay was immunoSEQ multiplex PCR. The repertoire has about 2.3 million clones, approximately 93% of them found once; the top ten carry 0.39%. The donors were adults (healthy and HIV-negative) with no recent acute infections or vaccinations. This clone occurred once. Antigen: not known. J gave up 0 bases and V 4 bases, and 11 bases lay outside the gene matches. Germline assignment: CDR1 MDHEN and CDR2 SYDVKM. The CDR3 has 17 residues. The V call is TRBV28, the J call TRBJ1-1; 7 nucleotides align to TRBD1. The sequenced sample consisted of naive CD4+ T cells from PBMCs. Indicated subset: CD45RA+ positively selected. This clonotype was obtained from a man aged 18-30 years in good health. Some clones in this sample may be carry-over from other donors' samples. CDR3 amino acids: CASSSTGQPSMNTEAFF. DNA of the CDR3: TGTGCCAGCAGTTCTACGGGACAGCCCTCGATGAACACTGAAGCTTTCTTT.